This TCR beta chain was recorded in a study of CD4 T cells in relation to SARS-CoV-2 and coronaviruses (dated by TCRdb to the early 2020s). With respect to the entire study: The ViraFEST assay cultured PBMCs with antigen for nine to eleven days, then sequenced TCR beta CDR3s to find antigen-specific clonal expansions. An HIV-1 Nef peptide pool or a culture without peptide was used as the negative reference condition. HLA restriction was mapped for shared crossreactive spike epitopes using patient-derived lymphoblastoid cell lines. At the level of individual TCR clonotypes, the study evaluated whether memory CD4+ T cells crossreact between the spike proteins of SARS-CoV-2 and those of common cold coronaviruses. The Adaptive Biotechnologies TCR-sequencing kit was used for samples from three pre-COVID donors and for the naive versus memory experiments, whereas the other data were Illumina-based. A different TCR-beta assay, based on Illumina, was used to sequence expansion assays from other donors in the study. General conclusions and limits of the study: Crossreactivity analysis was centred on spike protein, so crossreactivity against other viral proteins was not assessed. The study was constrained by small numbers of patients and of tested TCRs. Pre-pandemic and post-infection samples were not both contributed by any donor, so tracing of the source of pre-existing responses was limited. Crossreactive clones showed significantly weaker SARS-CoV-2-driven expansion than monoreactive clones, consistent with antigenic imprinting. Roughly 65% of donors had memory CD4+ clonotypes that crossrecognized SARS-CoV-2 and at least one common cold coronavirus spike.

This clone was found a few times. Its antigen is unknown. Base qualities are missing; no much larger clone stands one base away. CDR3 length: 15 amino acids, cysteine to phenylalanine. Only CDR3 DNA is held: 45 bases, read in frame from base 1. V was cut back by 10 bases and J by 8 bases, leaving a gap of 21 bases between them. Sequences MNHEY (CDR1) and SMNVEV (CDR2) are obtained from the germline V gene (reference sequence). Libraries were made using the immunoSEQ multiplex PCR assay. As for how the authors treated the data: During preprocessing, nonproductive sequences were discarded, as were any CDR3s that did not begin with C, did not end with F or W, or were shorter than 7 amino acids. The MANAFEST web app was used to call antigen-specific clonotypes on the basis of expansion compared with the reference and with other culture wells. A clone was considered positive if significant expansion relative to the reference culture was observed in 2 of 3 replicate wells at an FDR below 0.05. For a clone to be considered positive, significant expansion relative to all other tandem wells and an odds ratio above 5 were also required. CDR3 homology was measured as pairwise Levenshtein distance, computed with the stringdist R package after trimming three terminal residues from each end. TCRdb limited this immuneACCESS table to in-frame rearrangements with V and J called. A share of clones is missing; checked studies link under half to unresolved V genes, and the rest is unexplained. The V and J calls and clone size were taken over from that table, and D and trimming were inferred from the DNA. The sample table records about 26,000 clones; approximately 70% of these occur just once. Jointly, the top ten make up 20% to 25% of the sample.

CD4+ T cells from unexposed donors were collected before the COVID-19 pandemic (2011-2018). Following 10 days of culture, the EasySep CD4+ T cell isolation kit was used to isolate CD4+ T cells. As far as cell numbers permitted, CD4+ T cells from unexposed donors were tested for reactivity against SARS-CoV-2 S and N as well as four spike pools from common cold coronaviruses. Each well received approximately 2 million PBMCs, cultured in IMDM supplemented with around 5% human AB serum and 9.5 to 10 IU/ml IL-2. Half of the culture medium was replaced with fresh IL-2-containing medium on days 3 and 7. Triplicate replicate wells were generally used for each peptide culture condition. The leukapheresis product for the unexposed donors was obtained through commercial purchase. Ficoll-Paque PLUS gradient centrifugation was used to isolate PBMCs from leukapheresis product or whole blood. PBMCs were either cryopreserved at -140 degrees C or used fresh in the expansion assay. The QIAamp Micro DNA Kit was used to extract genomic DNA from the CD4+ T cells.

The sequence joins TRBV27 to TRBJ1-6; TRBD1 is a weak D gene call, 6 bases matching. The source of this sequence is a human donor in good health. Input material: CD4+ T cells from PBMCs, cultured in vitro. The CDR3 protein is CATKTSDRPHSPLHF. The nucleotide sequence is TGTGCCACCAAAACTTCGGACAGACCGCATTCACCCCTCCACTTT.